This TCR beta chain was profiled in a study of shared clonotypes between healthy human individuals. The wider study: Ranging from 18 to 49 in age, donors were two women and a few men.

Repertoires were generated with immunoSEQ multiplex PCR, while TCRdb's copy carries only in-frame clones and drops some. The repertoire holds a few million clones, with approximately 93% as singletons. General study findings and limits: Clonotypes shared by all four donors outscored non-shared clonotypes in generation probability.

Turning to this clone: The antigen is not known. In the same sample, other DNA sequences code for this CDR3.

The V end was cut by 1 base, the J end by 0 bases, with 9 bases between. CDR1 and CDR2 from the germline V gene are SGHDT and YYEEEE. This CDR3 region has 15 residues. Donors included only healthy HIV-negative adults lacking recent acute infections or vaccinations. CD4+ cell separation produced CD45RA+ naive and CD45RA-negative memory subsets. This TCR came from a man aged 18 to 35 in good health. Some clones in this sample may be carry-over from other donors' samples. The J gene is TRBJ2-3, the V gene TRBV5-6, with D perhaps given as TRBD1 or TRBD2 (6 bases each). Sequencing input: naive CD4+ T cells from PBMCs. Subset in this sample: CD45RA+ positively selected. CDR3 loop: CASSLWGASTDTQYF. The CDR3 DNA is TGTGCCAGCAGCTTGTGGGGGGCTAGCACAGATACGCAGTATTTT.